This TCR beta chain was sequenced in a study of blood T cells in healthy people across ages. Study as a whole: Using template switching, researchers captured about one barcoded beta molecule for each two T cells.

With a J-beta primer mix and a sample-barcoded 5' primer, a second PCR ran about 7 to 12 cycles. Per sample, CDR3-containing paired-end reads numbered at least 2.5 million. TCRdb independently ran MiXCR on the 5' RACE reads; one entry per CDR3 protein. The sample contains 1.5 million to 1.9 million distinct CDR3 sequences, approximately 43% of which appear only once. The count of this clonotype is one. The antigen remains unidentified. Findings and caveats of the study: Investigators treated diversity estimates from one million T cells as underestimates.

The CDR3 loop spans 16 amino acids. The germline gives CDR1 MNHEY, CDR2 SVGEGT. V trimming: 6 bases; J trimming: 7 bases; junction bases outside the gene matches: 14. The sequence derives from a woman aged 18 to 35 in good health. Sequenced material: blood. The chain combines TRBV6-2 or TRBV6-3 with TRBJ2-1; 8 bases line up with TRBD2. The CDR3 loop reads CASRRGTSSNKNEQFF. CDR3 in DNA: TGTGCCAGCAGGCGGGGGACTAGTTCAAACAAGAATGAGCAGTTCTTC.